The 27 T cell receptor beta chains presented below share a single source sample, sequenced in a study of vaccination and CD4 T cells after COVID-19. At the Johns Hopkins FTIC core, DNA taken from cultured CD4+ T cells was sequenced by way of the Oncomine TCR Beta short-read assay. Using its own MiXCR run on the PCR reads, TCRdb lists one record per CDR3 protein. The repertoire holds 20,000 to 25,000 distinct CDR3 sequences, around two fifths seen once, with 9.9% in the top ten. Antigens of these TCRs are unknown. Time point specified: late sampling 161 to 241 days after vaccination in a few convalescent patients. Noted treatment: roughly 10-day PBMC culture with coronavirus spike peptide pools or control peptides (ViraFEST assay). Here the sequenced sample was CD4+ T cells from blood, cultured in vitro, taken about 7 months after SARS-CoV-2 vaccination. These TCRs come from a human donor who had recovered from COVID-19.

The chain employs TRBV7-3 and TRBJ2-3, with TRBD1 matching over 11 bases. V lost 5 bases and J lost 6; bases outside the gene matches: 7. The CDR3 runs to 15 residues. Germline values: CDR1 SGHTA, CDR2 FQGTGA. CDR3 bases: TGTGCCAGCAGCATGAGGACAGGGGGCTTGGATACGCAGTATTTT. Protein: CASSMRTGGLDTQYF. Combining the CDR3 with reference TRBV7-3 and TRBJ2-3 gives the whole variable domain GAGVSQTPSNKVTEKGKYVELRCDPISGHTALYWYRQSLGQGPEFLIYFQGTGAADDSGLPNDRFFAVRPEGSVSTLKIQRTERGDSAVYLCASSMRTGGLDTQYFGPGTRLTVL.

The chain has TRBV7-3 and TRBJ1-6, with a possible D match to TRBD1 (5 bases). CDR3 size: 14 residues. The germline gives CDR1 SGHTA, CDR2 FQGTGA. V was cut by 5 bases and J by 8 bases, with 13 bases left in between. The CDR3 spells CASSDQGAHSPLHF. CDR3 coding DNA: TGTGCCAGCAGCGACCAAGGGGCCCATTCACCCCTCCACTTT.

This clonotype came up a few times. The rearrangement joins TRBV28 to TRBJ1-5, with D tentatively TRBD1 (5 bases). With 3 bases removed from V and 6 bases from J, the gap between germline ends came to 12 bases. Germline CDR1 MDHEN, CDR2 SYDVKM. The CDR3 contains 14 residues. The CDR3 spells CASSFRQWGQPQHF. CDR3 nucleotide sequence: TGTGCCAGCAGTTTCCGACAGTGGGGTCAGCCCCAGCATTTT.

This clonotype was counted a few times. The chain is built from TRBV24-1 and TRBJ2-3; D is ambiguous. CDR1 and CDR2 (germline): KGHDR, SFDVKD. The CDR3 runs 14 residues. V lost 5 bases to trimming and J lost 1 base, with 9 bases between them. CDR3 residues: CATSGATGTDTQYF. CDR3 sequence (DNA): TGTGCCACCAGTGGGGCCACAGGCACAGATACGCAGTATTTT.

The chain recombines TRBV21-1 with TRBJ1-2; the table's D call TRBD1 went unverified against the DNA. TRBV21-1 is recorded as a pseudogene. The CDR3 totals 15 residues. As DNA, the CDR3 is TGTGCCAGCAGCAATGAAGCGGACAGCAACTATGGCTACACCTTC. It is translated as CASSNEADSNYGYTF.

The chain joins TRBV15 to TRBJ2-7; 8 bases map to TRBD2. The germline CDR1 and CDR2 sequences are LNHNV and YYDKDF (reference sequence). The CDR3 has 15 residues. The junction had 7 bases not matched to a gene; V was cut back by 0 bases and J by 6 bases. The CDR3 coding sequence is TGTGCCACCAGCAGAGAGCAAGCGGGAGCGGGCGAGCAGTACTTC. Translated, it gives CATSREQAGAGEQYF.

This clonotype occurred once. The chain recombines TRBV20-1 with TRBJ2-1; 10 bases match TRBD2. V shed 1 base and J 0 bases; nucleotides not matched to a gene: 3. This CDR3 has 16 residues. From germline, CDR1 is DFQATT and CDR2 SNEGSKA (reference sequence). The CDR3, as DNA: TGCAGTGCTAGAGTCTCTAGCGGGAGCTCCTACAATGAGCAGTTCTTC. Protein sequence: CSARVSSGSSYNEQFF.

This sequence joins TRBV20-1 and TRBJ2-7, with 14 nucleotides matching TRBD2. CDR1 and CDR2 from the germline V gene are DFQATT and SNEGSKA (reference sequence). Germline trimming cut 1 base from V and 6 bases from J; bases unmatched to any gene: 5. The CDR3 length is 15 residues. In DNA form, the CDR3 reads TGCAGTGCTAGAGGGACTAGCGGGAGGACGGGCGAGCAGTACTTC. Residues: CSARGTSGRTGEQYF.

This chain links TRBV19 with TRBJ1-1; no firm D call. Trimming pared 1 base from V and 1 base from J, leaving 7 bases between. Germline-derived CDR1 and CDR2 are LNHDA and SQIVND (reference sequence). The CDR3 loop spans 14 amino acids. CDR3 region: CASSIGRWNTEAFF. For the CDR3, the DNA is TGTGCCAGTAGTATAGGACGGTGGAACACTGAAGCTTTCTTT.

The genes are TRBV25-1 and TRBJ2-1, with D unresolved. The CDR3 sequence is 15 residues long. Germline CDR1 is MGHDK and CDR2 is SYGVNS. Trimming left V 7 bases short and J 5 bases short, with 18 bases between. CDR3 nucleotides: TGTGCCAGCACCTTGTCCTTCGGCGGTCACAATGAGCAGTTCTTC. Its protein is CASTLSFGGHNEQFF.

The chain is built from TRBV7-8 and TRBJ2-7; 10 nucleotides line up with TRBD1. The V and J ends lost 4 bases and 2 bases, in that order; junction bases with no gene match: 5. This CDR3 is 15 amino acids long. Germline V gives CDR1 SGHVS, CDR2 FQNEAQ. Here the CDR3 reads CASSSDRGSPYEQYF. The CDR3 region has the DNA TGTGCCAGCAGCTCGGACAGGGGGTCTCCCTACGAGCAGTACTTC.

This rearrangement joins TRBV7-9 to TRBJ1-2, with 9 bases aligning to TRBD1. The CDR3 is 13 amino acids. Germline trimming cut 7 bases from V and 7 bases from J; bases unmatched to any gene: 7. Germline CDR1 and CDR2: SEHNR and FQNEAQ (reference sequence). CDR3 sequence: CASMEGQGAGYTF. The CDR3 bases are TGTGCCAGCATGGAGGGACAGGGTGCTGGCTACACCTTC.

This chain joins TRBV27 and TRBJ1-2, with TRBD1 matching over 7 bases. Germline CDR1 MNHEY, CDR2 SMNVEV (reference sequence). Germline trimming cut 2 bases from V and 4 bases from J; bases unmatched to any gene: 7. This CDR3 is 15 amino acids long. The CDR3 DNA sequence: TGTGCCAGCAGTTTAGGGACAGCGGGCGTCTATGGCTACACCTTC. Its translation: CASSLGTAGVYGYTF.

This clonotype showed up just a few times. This rearrangement joins TRBV20-1 to TRBJ2-1; 8 bases line up with TRBD2. Germline trimming cut 6 bases from V and 12 bases from J; bases unmatched to any gene: 16. The CDR3 totals 14 residues. Germline V gene lookup returns CDR1 DFQATT and CDR2 SNEGSKA (reference sequence). CDR3 loop: CSAPGLAPLTGQFF. CDR3 DNA sequence: TGCAGTGCGCCAGGACTAGCCCCCCTTACAGGGCAGTTCTTC.

This chain links TRBV6-1 with TRBJ2-5; 9 bases line up with TRBD1. The germline CDR1 and CDR2 sequences are MNHNS and SASEGT. Trimming cost V 6 bases and J 5 bases; bases outside gene matches: 13. The CDR3 is 16 amino acids. CDR3 amino acids: CASRRQGGRSGETQYF. The CDR3 coding sequence is TGTGCCAGCAGAAGACAGGGGGGACGATCGGGGGAGACCCAGTACTTC.

This clonotype was counted only a few times. This chain links TRBV6-1 with TRBJ2-3, with TRBD1 identical over 7 bases. Germline trimming cut 8 bases from V and 2 bases from J; bases unmatched to any gene: 4. The CDR3 spans 13 residues. Germline assignment: CDR1 MNHNS and CDR2 SASEGT. The CDR3 nucleotides are TGTGCCAGCGGGGGACAGAACACAGATACGCAGTATTTT. Protein: CASGGQNTDTQYF.

The V and J genes are TRBV7-2 and TRBJ2-1; the match to TRBD2 covers 11 bases. CDR1 is SGHTA and CDR2 is FQGNSA in the germline V gene. This CDR3 is 17 amino acids long. The ends lost 3 bases at V and 4 bases at J; junction bases unmatched: 8. In DNA, the CDR3 is TGTGCCAGCAGCTTCAGAACTAGCGGGAGTTGGTACAATGAGCAGTTCTTC. This translates into CASSFRTSGSWYNEQFF.

The chain couples TRBV28 to TRBJ2-7, with TRBD2 matching over 9 bases. Germline CDR1 MDHEN, CDR2 SYDVKM. Losses at the gene ends were 2 bases for V and 4 bases for J; bases not matched to a gene: 6. The length of the CDR3 is 15 residues. As DNA, the CDR3 is TGTGCCAGCAGTTTAATGCGACTAGCGGATTACGAGCAGTACTTC. Its protein product is CASSLMRLADYEQYF.

V and J are TRBV24-1 and TRBJ2-1; no clear D gene. This CDR3 is 15 amino acids long. V lost 3 bases, J lost 7 bases, and 15 bases lay in between. Germline-derived CDR1 and CDR2 are KGHDR and SFDVKD. CDR3 protein: CATSDTRSSPNEQFF. In DNA form, the CDR3 reads TGTGCCACCAGTGATACCCGGTCTAGTCCGAATGAGCAGTTCTTC.

This chain links TRBV25-1 with TRBJ2-7; 7 nucleotides agree with TRBD1. Germline loops: CDR1 MGHDK, CDR2 SYGVNS. The CDR3 runs 14 residues. V gave up 6 bases and J gave up 5 bases; unmatched junction bases: 10. CDR3: CASRDTGDSHEQYF. DNA for the CDR3: TGTGCCAGCAGGGATACAGGGGATTCCCACGAGCAGTACTTC.

In its sample, this clonotype was seen a few times. V usage is TRBV19 and J usage is TRBJ1-5; D uncertain. The germline V gene encodes CDR1 LNHDA and CDR2 SQIVND (reference sequence). The CDR3 consists of 14 residues. Trimming cost V 4 bases and J 5 bases, with 12 bases left between them. The CDR3 is CASSNRVRDQPQHF. The CDR3 DNA reads as TGTGCCAGTAGTAATCGGGTTCGAGATCAGCCCCAGCATTTT.

The genes are TRBV7-2 and TRBJ2-3; D is possibly TRBD1 (5 bases). The CDR3 consists of 14 residues. Per germline, CDR1 SGHTA and CDR2 FQGNSA. V shed 8 bases and J shed 2 bases, with 14 bases lying between them. CDR3 sequence (DNA): TGTGCCAGCTCAGGGTCCTTCAACACAGATACGCAGTATTTT. Translation gives CASSGSFNTDTQYF. Based on the CDR3 plus reference TRBV7-2 and TRBJ2-3, the full variable domain is GAGVSQSPSNKVTEKGKDVELRCDPISGHTALYWYRQSLGQGLEFLIYFQGNSAPDKSGLPSDRFSAERTGGSVSTLTIQRTQQEDSAVYLCASSGSFNTDTQYFGPGTRLTVL.

This clonotype was detected a few times. The rearrangement uses TRBV6-1 and TRBJ2-1, with 10 bases matching TRBD2. V dropped 6 bases and J dropped 6; count of bases not matched to a gene: 17. CDR3 length: 18 residues. Germline CDR1 and CDR2: MNHNS and SASEGT. CDR3: CASSPGTSDGRLGNEQFF. For the CDR3, the DNA is TGTGCCAGCAGCCCTGGGACTAGCGACGGTAGGTTAGGCAATGAGCAGTTCTTC.

The chain links TRBV28 to TRBJ1-1; weak D call: TRBD1 (5 bases). The germline V gene has CDR1 MDHEN and CDR2 SYDVKM. Between the trimmed V and J ends, which lost 6 bases and 4 bases, there was a span of 12 bases. The CDR3 totals 13 residues. The CDR3 sequence: CASSRPGPTEAFF. In DNA, the CDR3 is TGTGCCAGCAGCCGTCCGGGACCCACTGAAGCTTTCTTT.

The V call is TRBV6-1, the J call TRBJ2-7; TRBD2 agrees at 10 bases. CDR1 is MNHNS and CDR2 is SASEGT in the germline V gene. V gave up 6 bases and J gave up 3 bases; unmatched junction bases: 11. The CDR3 loop spans 16 amino acids. Here the CDR3 DNA reads TGTGCCAGCAGCCGCCACGGACTAGCGGAGTACTACGAGCAGTACTTC. It translates to CASSRHGLAEYYEQYF.

This clonotype showed up just a few times. This sequence joins TRBV21-1 and TRBJ1-5. TRBV21-1 is marked as a pseudogene. The CDR3 is made up of 18 amino acids. The DNA of the CDR3 is TGTGCCAGCAGCAAAGGAGCATCAGTATTTTATAGCAATCAGCCCCAGCATTTT. Its translation: CASSKGASVFYSNQPQHF.

This clonotype was seen only once. The CDR3: CAIRGDSTQETQYF. CDR3 DNA sequence: TGTGCCATCAGGGGGGACAGTACCCAAGAGACCCAGTACTTC. The gene calls are TRBV10-3 and TRBJ2-5; 7 bases agree with TRBD1. With V trimmed by 6 bases and J by 1 base, 5 bases remained unmatched. Germline CDR1 and CDR2: ENHRY and SYGVKD. The CDR3 contains 14 residues.